Shown below are 7 T cell receptor beta chains from a single sample sequenced in a study of post-analysis software for immune sequencing data. These receptors lack a known antigen. Study-wide results and caveats: Comparison of patients with controls showed four or five TRBV segments more frequent in patients, TRBV5-6, TRBV5-1 and TRBV20-1 among them.

Unique molecular identifiers were carried by the TCR beta cDNA libraries. TCRdb passed the PCR reads through MiXCR, listing each CDR3 protein once. The table shows around 440,000 distinct CDR3 sequences, with around 40% occurring only once. Sequenced input: blood. The receptors come from a girl aged 5 to 17 with multiple sclerosis.

The rearrangement uses TRBV4-3 and TRBJ2-7; D perhaps matches TRBD2 (6 bases). The assigned J gene may be wrong: the sequence end matches TRBJ2-5 better. The CDR3 runs 14 residues. Germline CDR1 is LGHNA and CDR2 is YSLEER. CDR3 DNA sequence: TGCGCCAGCAGCCAAGATACTAGTAGCGGGACCCAGTACTTC. Protein product: CASSQDTSSGTQYF.

The chain joins TRBV7-2 to TRBJ2-7; D might be TRBD2 (5 bases). CDR1 and CDR2 from the germline V gene are SGHTA and FQGNSA. The CDR3 consists of 14 residues. V lost 5 bases and J 3 bases, leaving 14 bases between the germline ends. The CDR3 reads CASSHMQAGYEQYF. The CDR3 region has the DNA TGTGCCAGCAGCCATATGCAGGCGGGCTACGAGCAGTACTTC.

The chain uses TRBV12-3 or TRBV12-4 and TRBJ1-4; weak D call: TRBD1 (5 bases). This CDR3 has 15 amino acids. Trimming pared 5 bases from V and 5 bases from J, leaving 15 bases between. Here the CDR3 DNA reads TGTGCCAGCAGTCCTTCGGGGACGGAGAATGAAAAACTGTTTTTT. It encodes CASSPSGTENEKLFF.

The rearrangement links TRBV5-1 to TRBJ2-5, with a possible D match to TRBD2 (5 bases). The J call could be wrong; TRBJ2-7 is a better fit for the DNA end. The CDR3 runs 13 residues. Germline V gene data show CDR1 as SGHRS and CDR2 as YFSETQ. CDR3: CASSYQRGDEQYF. The CDR3 DNA is TGCGCCAGCAGCTATCAACGGGGTGACGAGCAGTACTTC.

The table lists this clonotype with a few counts. The chain recombines TRBV2 with TRBJ1-2; 7 bases align to TRBD1. The ends lost 6 bases at V and 3 bases at J; junction bases unmatched: 4. The CDR3 length is 13 residues. Germline V CDR1 and CDR2: SNHLY, FYNNEI. CDR3 sequence: CASRRDRDYGYTF. CDR3 DNA: TGTGCCAGCAGGCGAGACAGGGACTATGGCTACACCTTC.

This clonotype came up a few times. A clone one base away is much larger, so this may be a read error. The chain has TRBV7-9 and TRBJ2-3, with 7 bases lining up with TRBD2. The CDR3 length is 16 residues. V was clipped by 3 bases and J by 3 bases; unmatched bases: 9. Germline V gene lookup returns CDR1 SEHNR and CDR2 FQNEAQ (reference sequence). CDR3 sequence (DNA): TGTGCCAGCAGCTTTGATGGCGGGAGTTCGACAGATACGCAGTATTTT. This gives the protein CASSFDGGSSTDTQYF.

This chain uses TRBV5-1 with TRBJ2-7, with TRBD1 matching over 11 bases. V gave up 4 bases and J gave up 5 bases; unmatched junction bases: 5. Germline CDR1 SGHRS, CDR2 YFSETQ. CDR3 size: 14 residues. In DNA form, the CDR3 reads TGCGCCAGCAGCGAGGGACAGGGGGACGACGAGCAGTACTTC. It translates to CASSEGQGDDEQYF.